The source of this T cell receptor (beta chain) is a study of early T cells in non-severe SARS-CoV-2 infection. Whole-study context: Chains from this unsorted whole-blood bulk RNA could not be paired.

Notes on this clonotype: The antigen remains unidentified.

CDR1 is DFQATT, CDR2 SNEGSKA, per germline (reference sequence). The CDR3 sequence is 14 residues long. V shed 0 bases and J shed 3 bases, with 11 bases lying between them. Notes on the study in general: Reliance on VDJdb matching favored anti-spike CD8 responses; private and CD4 specificities were missed.

The library protocol tagged individual cDNA molecules with unique molecular identifiers. In TCRdb, the 5' RACE reads were re-called with MiXCR into one record per CDR3 protein. The table includes about 60,000 distinct CDR3 sequences, over 9.5% detected once. This clonotype was sampled from an adult who was a healthcare worker with PCR-confirmed SARS-CoV-2 infection or an uninfected control (not recorded which). The gene calls are TRBV20-1 and TRBJ2-5; D may correspond to TRBD1 or TRBD2 (5 bases each). The sequenced material came from whole blood. In DNA, the CDR3 is TGCAGTGCTAGAGATCCGGGGCGGGAAGAGACCCAGTACTTC. The encoded protein is CSARDPGREETQYF.